The clone carrying this T cell receptor (beta chain) has just a few counts. The data originate from a study of blood T cell repertoires in COVID-19. Study information: PBMCs, B-cell-depleted T cells, or T cells provided the cDNA or gDNA that made up the material.

Trimming removed 5 bases at V and 0 bases at J, with 11 bases between. The CDR3 extends over 14 amino acids. Germline CDR1 and CDR2: MNHEY and SMNVEV (reference sequence). The protocol was immunoSEQ multiplex PCR, while the TCRdb copy is restricted to in-frame clones and leaves out a portion. The table has about 74,000 clones, less than 95% seen once; the top ten hold around 4.9%. The clonotype comes from a woman aged 55-69 years with active COVID-19. V and J are TRBV27 and TRBJ2-7; D is undetermined. The sample was peripheral blood. The CDR3 nucleotides read TGTGCCAGCAGTCCTCCTCTCCCCTCCTACGAGCAGTACTTC. Protein product: CASSPPLPSYEQYF.